This TCR beta chain was captured by sequencing in a study of low-dose radiotherapy and immunotherapy resistance in tumors. CDR1 and CDR2 (germline): LNHDA, SQIVND (reference sequence). Trimming removed 6 bases at V and 0 bases at J, with 20 bases between. The CDR3 has 18 residues. A constant-region primer paired with the V-primer adapter amplified TCRs over 20 PCR cycles. TCRdb itself ran the reads through MiXCR, one entry per CDR3 protein. The sample includes some 52,000 distinct CDR3 sequences, around a third seen only once; the top ten take under 8.5%. Time point defined: after trial treatment. Treatment of the sample: LDRT plus nivolumab, ipilimumab, low-dose cyclophosphamide and aspirin (RACIN trial). As their treatment, donors received nivolumab, ipilimumab, aspirin, low-dose cyclophosphamide and low-dose radiotherapy. Advanced solid tumors lacking tumor-infiltrating lymphocytes characterized eligible patients.

This chain connects TRBV19 to TRBJ2-2; tentatively, D is TRBD2 (5 bases). The specimen comprised PBMCs, sampled after low-dose radiotherapy plus immunotherapy. The clonotype comes from a male donor with rectosigmoid adenocarcinoma. The chain's CDR3 is CASRTSGLLFANTGELFF. CDR3 coding DNA: TGTGCCAGTAGAACCTCAGGACTTCTGTTCGCGAACACCGGGGAGCTGTTTTTT.